The 22 T cell receptor beta chains listed next were all sequenced from one sample in a study of T cell responses to AZD1222 COVID-19 vaccine. Libraries were prepared by immunoSEQ multiplex PCR; TCRdb keeps only in-frame clonotypes and omits some of them. The sample carries about 180,000 clones, roughly 89% recorded once. Sequencing was performed on peripheral blood, taken on day 0 of AZD1222 vaccination. The receptors were sampled from an adult in good health.

V gene TRBV29-1 combines with J gene TRBJ2-1; tentatively, D is TRBD2 (6 bases). Germline V gives CDR1 SQVTM, CDR2 ANQGSEA. With 5 bases removed from V and 3 bases from J, the gap between germline ends came to 14 bases. The CDR3 sequence is 14 residues long. CDR3 sequence: CSVRGGIDYNEQFF. For the CDR3, the DNA is TGCAGCGTTAGAGGCGGGATTGACTACAATGAGCAGTTCTTC.

Concerning this clone itself: Distinct nucleotide sequences in the sample also encode this CDR3. The J gene is TRBJ1-5, the V gene TRBV7-2; D is uncertain. Germline V gene lookup returns CDR1 SGHTA and CDR2 FQGNSA. This CDR3 has 15 residues. V was pared by 1 base and J by 1 base, with 8 bases between. Here the CDR3 DNA reads TGTGCCAGCAGCTTAGTGGCGGACAGCAATCAGCCCCAGCATTTT. Translation: CASSLVADSNQPQHF.

V and J are TRBV9 and TRBJ2-7, with 9 nucleotides matching TRBD1. The length of the CDR3 is 17 residues. CDR1 is SGDLS and CDR2 is YYNGEE in the germline V gene. V dropped 3 bases and J dropped 0; count of bases not matched to a gene: 10. The CDR3, as DNA: TGTGCCAGCAGCGGAGTCGAACAGGGGGCGAGCTCCTACGAGCAGTACTTC. It codes for CASSGVEQGASSYEQYF.

J is TRBJ1-5 and V is TRBV28, with unresolved D. Trimming shortened V by 2 bases and J by 6 bases, and 8 bases separated the two germline ends. CDR1 is MDHEN, CDR2 SYDVKM, per germline. CDR3 size: 13 residues. This chain's CDR3 is CASSLTRAQPQHF. In DNA, the CDR3 is TGTGCCAGCAGTTTAACCCGGGCTCAGCCCCAGCATTTT.

This clone was counted once. The chain carries TRBV30 and TRBJ1-4; perhaps TRBD1 as D (5 bases). The CDR3 runs 15 residues. V lost 3 bases to trimming and J lost 5 bases, with 16 bases between them. CDR1 GTSNPN and CDR2 SVGIG come from the germline V gene (reference sequence). CDR3 nucleotide sequence: TGTGCCTGGAGAAGGCAGGGACTAGTAAATGAAAAACTGTTTTTT. Residues: CAWRRQGLVNEKLFF. The whole variable domain, filled in from reference TRBV30 and TRBJ1-4, reads SQTIHQWPATLVQPVGSPLSLECTVEGTSNPNLYWYRQAAGRGLQLLFYSVGIGQISSEVPQNLSASRPQDRQFILSSKKLLLSDSGFYLCAWRRQGLVNEKLFFGSGTQLSVL.

This chain uses TRBV3-1 (or the pseudogene TRBV3-2) with TRBJ2-6, with D tentatively TRBD2 (5 bases). Germline V gene lookup returns CDR1 LGHDT and CDR2 YNNKEL (reference sequence). This CDR3 spans 15 amino acids. V was shortened by 4 bases and J by 4 bases, with 11 bases between the two germline ends. The CDR3 is CASSLGLSGANVLTF. DNA for the CDR3: TGTGCCAGCAGCCTTGGACTGTCGGGGGCCAACGTCCTGACTTTC.

This clone was counted once. V is TRBV7-3 and J is TRBJ2-5, with 8 nucleotides matching TRBD2. V trimming: 5 bases; J trimming: 5 bases; junction bases outside the gene matches: 13. This CDR3 comprises 16 residues. Germline V CDR1 and CDR2: SGHTA, FQGTGA. The CDR3: CASSPDPAGARETQYF. CDR3 bases: TGTGCCAGCAGCCCCGACCCAGCGGGGGCTCGTGAGACCCAGTACTTC.

V usage is TRBV6-1 and J usage is TRBJ1-3; D is ambiguous. Germline CDR1 reads MNHNS; CDR2 reads SASEGT. The CDR3 has 16 amino acids. V was trimmed by 0 bases and J by 0 bases, leaving 9 bases between them. The CDR3 nucleotides read TGTGCCAGCAGTGAAGCCCTCTCCTACTCTGGAAACACCATATATTTT. It translates to CASSEALSYSGNTIYF.

The CDR3 DNA reads TGTGCCAGGGAACCAGGGGTAGACAAAAACATTCAGTACTTC. Residues: CAREPGVDKNIQYF. The chain employs TRBV19 and TRBJ2-4, with TRBD1 as a possible D gene (6 bases). This CDR3 contains 14 residues. Germline assignment: CDR1 LNHDA and CDR2 SQIVND (reference sequence). The germline V and J ends were trimmed by 9 bases and 3 bases, with 15 bases remaining between them. The full variable domain, in which reference TRBV19 and TRBJ2-4 provide the parts outside the CDR3, is DGGITQSPKYLFRKEGQNVTLSCEQNLNHDAMYWYRQDPGQGLRLIYYSQIVNDFQKGDIAEGYSVSREKKESFPLTVTSAQKNPTAFYLCAREPGVDKNIQYFGAGTRLSVL.

This chain connects TRBV6-5 to TRBJ1-4; no reliable D call. The CDR3 spans 11 residues. CDR1 and CDR2 (germline): MNHEY, SVGAGI. The V end lost 10 bases, the J end lost 4 bases, and 7 bases lay between the germline ends. CDR3 residues: CATGLNEKLFF. CDR3 nucleotides: TGTGCCACCGGACTTAATGAAAAACTGTTTTTT.

The rearrangement joins TRBV5-1 to TRBJ1-1; 8 bases agree with TRBD1. V shed 4 bases and J 5 bases; nucleotides not matched to a gene: 13. Germline CDR1 and CDR2: SGHRS and YFSETQ. The CDR3 sequence is 16 residues long. CDR3 in DNA: TGCGCCAGCAGCGCCGGACAGGGTGGAACGGGTACTGAAGCTTTCTTT. It yields the protein CASSAGQGGTGTEAFF.

The chain employs TRBV7-2 and TRBJ2-7; D remains ambiguous. This CDR3 is 14 amino acids long. Germline CDR1 reads SGHTA; CDR2 reads FQGNSA. V was clipped by 4 bases and J by 3 bases, with 13 bases between them. This CDR3 is CASSSLPGGYEQYF. CDR3 coding DNA: TGTGCCAGCAGCTCCCTCCCGGGTGGCTACGAGCAGTACTTC. Full variable domain (rest looked up from reference TRBV7-2 and TRBJ2-7): GAGVSQSPSNKVTEKGKDVELRCDPISGHTALYWYRQSLGQGLEFLIYFQGNSAPDKSGLPSDRFSAERTGGSVSTLTIQRTQQEDSAVYLCASSSLPGGYEQYFGPGTRLTVT.

This rearrangement joins TRBV7-2 to TRBJ1-4; D is uncertain. Germline CDR1 is SGHTA and CDR2 is FQGNSA. Trimming cost V 4 bases and J 0 bases, with 15 bases left between them. CDR3 size: 17 residues. CDR3 region: CASSYGPSFATNEKLFF. The CDR3 DNA follows: TGTGCCAGCAGCTACGGGCCTTCATTTGCAACTAATGAAAAACTGTTTTTT.

This clone was found once. V usage is TRBV4-1 and J usage is TRBJ2-7; tentatively, D is TRBD2 (8 bases). V lost 2 bases and J lost 4, with 18 bases in between. Germline CDR1 and CDR2: MGHRA and YSYEKL. The CDR3 is 16 amino acids. The CDR3, as DNA: TGCGCCAGCAGCCAACGCTCGGGAGGGGGCAGATACGAGCAGTACGTC. Encoded protein: CASSQRSGGGRYEQYV.

The chain joins TRBV5-6 to TRBJ2-3, with a weak D call TRBD2 (5 bases). Trimming left V 0 bases short and J 4 bases short, with 12 bases between. Germline values: CDR1 SGHDT, CDR2 YYEEEE. CDR3 length: 15 residues. DNA for the CDR3: TGTGCCAGCAGCTTGGGTGGCCCCGGGGCAGATACGCAGTATTTT. The encoded protein is CASSLGGPGADTQYF.

The chain recombines TRBV7-2 with TRBJ2-7; D unclear. Germline V lookup: CDR1 SGHTA, CDR2 FQGNSA. V was pared by 1 base and J by 5 bases, with 6 bases between. CDR3 length equals 12 residues. This CDR3 reads CASSLDVDEQYF. In DNA form, the CDR3 reads TGTGCCAGCAGCTTAGACGTTGACGAGCAGTACTTC.

CDR3 in amino acids: CSVLGSYNEQFF. CDR3 bases: TGCAGCGTTCTGGGATCCTACAATGAGCAGTTCTTC. The chain couples TRBV29-1 to TRBJ2-1; D is uncertain. V dropped 5 bases and J dropped 1 base, with 6 bases sitting between them. The CDR3 consists of 12 residues. Per germline, CDR1 SQVTM and CDR2 ANQGSEA.

The chain is built from TRBV28 and TRBJ1-5; D remains ambiguous. The CDR3 runs to 15 residues. Germline V gene data show CDR1 as MDHEN and CDR2 as SYDVKM. The V end was cut by 9 bases, the J end by 3 bases, with 18 bases between. CDR3 amino acids: CASAEQDGNNQPQHF. As DNA, the CDR3 is TGTGCCAGTGCGGAGCAGGATGGAAACAATCAGCCCCAGCATTTT. Looking up the rest from reference TRBV28 and TRBJ1-5 gives the full variable domain: DVKVTQSSRYLVKRTGEKVFLECVQDMDHENMFWYRQDPGLGLRLIYFSYDVKMKEKGDIPEGYSVSREKKERFSLILESASTNQTSMYLCASAEQDGNNQPQHFGDGTRLSIL.

V usage is TRBV19 and J usage is TRBJ2-1; TRBD2 agrees at 9 bases. The V segment lost 3 bases and the J segment 5 bases; nucleotides outside the gene matches: 8. CDR3 length: 16 amino acids. Germline assignment: CDR1 LNHDA and CDR2 SQIVND (reference sequence). The CDR3 protein is CASSIGGRAYDNEQFF. CDR3 coding DNA: TGTGCCAGTAGTATTGGCGGGAGGGCGTACGACAATGAGCAGTTCTTC. The whole variable domain, remainder taken from reference TRBV19 and TRBJ2-1, is DGGITQSPKYLFRKEGQNVTLSCEQNLNHDAMYWYRQDPGQGLRLIYYSQIVNDFQKGDIAEGYSVSREKKESFPLTVTSAQKNPTAFYLCASSIGGRAYDNEQFFGPGTRLTVL.

The chain employs TRBV21-1 and TRBJ1-2. TRBV21-1 is recorded as a pseudogene. The CDR3 is 14 residues long. CDR3 bases: TGTGCCAGCTCCGGGGGGGTGCAGCCCCATGGCTACACCTTC. Its protein product is CASSGGVQPHGYTF.

The chain has TRBV27 and TRBJ2-1; 8 bases fit TRBD2. The CDR3 loop spans 16 amino acids. Germline trimming cut 6 bases from V and 6 bases from J; bases unmatched to any gene: 13. Germline CDR1 MNHEY, CDR2 SMNVEV (reference sequence). The CDR3 region is CASRRVTGGLFNEQFF. The CDR3 DNA sequence: TGTGCCAGCAGACGAGTTACGGGGGGGCTCTTCAATGAGCAGTTCTTC.

The chain employs TRBV3-1 (or the pseudogene TRBV3-2) and TRBJ1-1; TRBD1 matches at 7 bases. Germline CDR1 is LGHDT and CDR2 is YNNKEL (reference sequence). V was clipped by 6 bases and J by 4 bases; unmatched bases: 11. CDR3 length equals 15 residues. CDR3 amino acids: CASRASTGAGTEAFF. The CDR3 nucleotides read TGTGCCAGCAGGGCATCTACAGGGGCCGGCACTGAAGCTTTCTTT.